This entry lists 27 T cell receptor beta chains sequenced from one sample in a study of human T cells and chemical hapten exposure. TCRdb fed the 5' RACE reads into MiXCR, producing one record per CDR3 protein. The sample lists more than 60,000 distinct CDR3 sequences; around a sixth were seen once. The authors extracted total RNA from unfractionated whole blood. These receptors were taken from a female donor in good health.

This clonotype was observed a few times. The rearrangement joins TRBV6-1 to TRBJ1-3; tentatively, D is TRBD1 (5 bases). Trimming removed 2 bases from V and 1 base from J, with 12 bases in between. The length of the CDR3 is 16 residues. Germline assignment: CDR1 MNHNS and CDR2 SASEGT. The chain's CDR3 is CASSESRGASGNTIYF. CDR3 nucleotide sequence: TGTGCCAGCAGTGAATCACGGGGCGCGTCTGGAAACACCATATATTTT.

This clonotype was observed a few times. The rearrangement uses TRBV18 and TRBJ2-7, with 11 bases lining up with TRBD2. The V and J ends lost 5 bases and 4 bases, in that order; junction bases with no gene match: 10. This CDR3 is 16 amino acids long. Per the germline V gene, CDR1 is KGHSH and CDR2 is LQKENI. In nucleotides, the CDR3 is TGTGCCAGCTCAGATCCCAATAGCGGGAGGGAATACGAGCAGTACTTC. Its protein is CASSDPNSGREYEQYF.

In this sample, this clonotype turned up a few times. V gene TRBV29-1 combines with J gene TRBJ2-7; the D is unclear. The CDR3 runs to 11 residues. V was clipped by 0 bases and J by 7 bases, with 7 bases between them. Germline V CDR1 and CDR2: SQVTM, ANQGSEA. The DNA of the CDR3 is TGCAGCGTTGAAGATCGGCGGGAGCAGTACTTC. Translated: CSVEDRREQYF.

In this sample, this clonotype turned up a few times. The chain's CDR3 is CATTRGLETQYF. The CDR3 coding sequence is TGTGCCACCACCAGGGGCTTGGAGACCCAGTACTTC. The chain couples TRBV2 to TRBJ2-5, with D perhaps matching TRBD1 (6 bases). CDR3 size: 12 residues. Germline assignment: CDR1 SNHLY and CDR2 FYNNEI. Trimming left V 10 bases short and J 5 bases short, with 14 bases between.

This clonotype was seen a few times. The chain couples TRBV15 to TRBJ2-1; TRBD2 aligns across 8 bases. The CDR3 runs 17 residues. V lost 0 bases, J lost 10 bases, and 14 bases stayed unmatched. Germline lookup yields CDR1 LNHNV and CDR2 YYDKDF (reference sequence). The CDR3 protein is CATSRDISGGILYEQFF. DNA of the CDR3: TGTGCCACCAGCAGAGATATAAGCGGGGGAATCCTTTACGAGCAGTTCTTC. Full variable domain (remainder filled in from reference TRBV15 and TRBJ2-1): DAMVIQNPRYQVTQFGKPVTLSCSQTLNHNVMYWYQQKSSQAPKLLFHYYDKDFNNEADTPDNFQSRRPNTSFCFLDIRSPGLGDTAMYLCATSRDISGGILYEQFFGPGTRLTVL.

This clonotype was counted only a few times. The genes are TRBV6-5 and TRBJ1-5; 8 bases are shared with TRBD1. The germline CDR1 and CDR2 sequences are MNHEY and SVGAGI. The V and J ends lost 6 bases and 3 bases, in that order; junction bases with no gene match: 4. The CDR3 totals 14 residues. CDR3 sequence: CASRRQGINQPQHF. The CDR3 DNA is TGTGCCAGCAGGAGACAGGGGATCAATCAGCCCCAGCATTTT.

This clonotype appeared a few times. The chain recombines TRBV7-2 with TRBJ2-3; 8 bases agree with TRBD1. Germline CDR1 is SGHTA and CDR2 is FQGNSA. The CDR3 extends over 15 amino acids. Germline trimming cut 3 bases from V and 2 bases from J; bases unmatched to any gene: 4. CDR3 sequence: CASSFGQGHTDTQYF. The DNA of the CDR3 is TGTGCCAGCAGCTTCGGACAGGGCCACACAGATACGCAGTATTTT.

The chain combines TRBV23-1 with TRBJ1-5; TRBD1 is a possible D gene (5 bases). TRBV23-1 is placed among ORFs of uncertain function. The CDR3 extends over 15 amino acids. Trimming took off 11 bases at V and 0 bases at J, with 17 bases between the two ends. The CDR3 region is CAARGTLLSNQPQHF. CDR3 nucleotides: TGCGCCGCCCGTGGGACTTTACTTAGCAATCAGCCCCAGCATTTT.

This clonotype was observed a single time. The chain has TRBV5-1 and TRBJ1-4, with D hard to call. V was cut by 0 bases and J by 10 bases, with 10 bases left in between. The CDR3 runs to 13 residues. Germline CDR1 and CDR2: SGHRS and YFSETQ. Here the CDR3 reads CASSLGPDIKLFF. The CDR3 nucleotides read TGCGCCAGCAGCTTGGGGCCCGACATAAAACTGTTTTTT.

The chain is built from TRBV10-2 and TRBJ1-1, with D unclear. Trimming took 0 bases from V and 3 from J, leaving 11 bases between them. Germline CDR1 and CDR2: WSHSY and SAAADI. This CDR3 has 15 amino acids. The CDR3 loop reads CASSESTRRDTEAFF. For the CDR3, the DNA is TGCGCCAGCAGTGAGTCGACACGGAGGGACACTGAAGCTTTCTTT.

This clonotype was seen repeatedly, ten times or more. V usage is TRBV11-2 and J usage is TRBJ2-1, with 14 bases identical to TRBD2. Germline V CDR1 and CDR2: SGHAT, FQNNGV. V was pared by 4 bases and J by 9 bases, with 5 bases of the junction left unmatched. The CDR3 length is 15 residues. CDR3 bases: TGTGCCAGCAGCTCTCCGGGACTAGCGGGAGCTGAGCAGTTCTTC. Translation gives CASSSPGLAGAEQFF.

The chain carries TRBV12-3 or TRBV12-4 and TRBJ2-2; D is possibly TRBD1 (6 bases). V was trimmed by 1 base and J by 2 bases, leaving 8 bases between them. The CDR3 is 15 residues long. The CDR3 here is CASSLGGHNTGELFF. CDR3 DNA: TGTGCCAGCAGTTTAGGGGGACACAACACCGGGGAGCTGTTTTTT.

Many counts were recorded for this clonotype. This rearrangement joins TRBV5-1 to TRBJ1-4, with a weak D call TRBD1 (6 bases). Trimming removed 0 bases at V and 0 bases at J, with 12 bases between. CDR3 size: 17 residues. Germline V gene sequence: CDR1 SGHRS, CDR2 YFSETQ. The CDR3 sequence is CASSLDVGAATNEKLFF. For the CDR3, the DNA is TGCGCCAGCAGCTTGGACGTGGGGGCAGCAACTAATGAAAAACTGTTTTTT.

This clonotype appeared many times. The V call is TRBV4-3, the J call TRBJ2-2, with D possibly TRBD2 on 5 matching bases. The V end was cut by 0 bases, the J end by 7 bases, with 12 bases between. Germline V gives CDR1 LGHNA, CDR2 YSLEER. This CDR3 region has 15 residues. The CDR3 DNA reads as TGCGCCAGCAGCCAAGATCGTATGGGGAGCGGGGAGCTGTTTTTT. Residues: CASSQDRMGSGELFF.

This chain connects TRBV7-2 to TRBJ2-3; the D gene could be TRBD1 or TRBD2 (5 bases each). V was trimmed by 5 bases and J by 4 bases, leaving 7 bases between them. Germline-derived CDR1 and CDR2 are SGHTA and FQGNSA. CDR3 size: 12 residues. This CDR3 is CASSVGADTQYF. DNA of the CDR3: TGTGCCAGCAGCGTGGGGGCAGATACGCAGTATTTT.

V usage is TRBV4-3 and J usage is TRBJ1-3; TRBD1 aligns across 8 bases. The V and J ends lost 1 base and 2 bases, in that order; junction bases with no gene match: 13. CDR1 and CDR2 (germline): LGHNA, YSLEER. This CDR3 region has 19 residues. The CDR3 sequence: CASSQAAAGGRGPGNTIYF. CDR3 nucleotide sequence: TGCGCCAGCAGCCAAGCTGCTGCTGGGGGCAGGGGGCCTGGAAACACCATATATTTT.

The rearrangement uses TRBV4-1 and TRBJ2-5; D call uncertain. V was trimmed by 1 base and J by 1 base, leaving 4 bases between them. This CDR3 has 13 residues. The germline V gene has CDR1 MGHRA and CDR2 YSYEKL. In nucleotides, the CDR3 is TGCGCCAGCAGCCAAGGCCGCCAAGAGACCCAGTACTTC. This encodes CASSQGRQETQYF.

This clonotype showed up many times. The J gene is TRBJ1-5, the V gene TRBV7-2; the D is unclear. V lost 6 bases and J lost 2, with 8 bases in between. The CDR3 totals 13 residues. Germline-derived CDR1 and CDR2 are SGHTA and FQGNSA. This CDR3 reads CASSLRGNQPQHF. CDR3 DNA sequence: TGTGCCAGCAGTTTGAGGGGCAATCAGCCCCAGCATTTT.

This clonotype was seen a handful of times. This chain links TRBV6-5 with TRBJ1-1, with D possibly TRBD1 on 5 matching bases. This CDR3 spans 14 amino acids. The V end was cut by 6 bases, the J end by 0 bases, with 11 bases between. Germline values: CDR1 MNHEY, CDR2 SVGAGI. The CDR3 region is CASRKGTLNTEAFF. CDR3 in DNA: TGTGCCAGCAGGAAGGGGACGTTGAACACTGAAGCTTTCTTT.

This clonotype occurred once. The V gene is TRBV6-9, the J gene TRBJ1-2; 10 bases are a match to TRBD1. There are 15 residues in the CDR3. The V segment lost 5 bases and the J segment 4 bases; nucleotides outside the gene matches: 7. The germline V gene encodes CDR1 MNHGY and CDR2 SVAAGI. The CDR3 DNA sequence: TGTGCCAGCAGTCGTATGACAGGGGGCGCCTATGGCTACACCTTC. This codes for CASSRMTGGAYGYTF.

CDR3 sequence (DNA): TGCAGTGCTAGAGAGATCGGACGGACATTTGAAAAACTGTTTTTT. This gives the protein CSAREIGRTFEKLFF. The rearrangement joins TRBV20-1 to TRBJ1-4; D perhaps matches TRBD1 (5 bases). V was cut by 0 bases and J by 7 bases, with 15 bases left in between. This CDR3 spans 15 amino acids. The germline V gene has CDR1 DFQATT and CDR2 SNEGSKA (reference sequence).

This sequence joins TRBV6-1 and TRBJ1-2, with D tentatively TRBD1 (5 bases). Deletions cut 0 bases from V and 9 bases from J, with 14 bases between. The CDR3 runs 14 residues. Germline CDR1 MNHNS, CDR2 SASEGT. The DNA for the CDR3 is TGTGCCAGCAGTGAAGCGCAGGGAGGGAGGAGCTACACCTTC. Protein sequence: CASSEAQGGRSYTF.

There are a few counts of this clonotype. The J gene is TRBJ1-1, the V gene TRBV27; D gene ambiguous. CDR1 MNHEY and CDR2 SMNVEV come from the germline V gene (reference sequence). V was cut by 0 bases and J by 2 bases, with 13 bases left in between. The length of the CDR3 is 16 residues. The CDR3 reads CASSLSAQNLNTEAFF. Here the CDR3 DNA reads TGTGCCAGCAGTTTATCAGCTCAGAATCTTAACACTGAAGCTTTCTTT.

This clonotype was detected a few times. CDR3 in DNA: TGTGCCTGGAACCGACTTACCGGGACTAGCAATCCCCACGAGCAGTACTTC. This sequence encodes CAWNRLTGTSNPHEQYF. The chain links TRBV30 to TRBJ2-7; 9 nucleotides align to TRBD2. The junction had 18 bases not matched to a gene; V was cut back by 4 bases and J by 5 bases. The germline gives CDR1 GTSNPN, CDR2 SVGIG (reference sequence). This CDR3 has 17 residues.

The chain uses TRBV5-1 and TRBJ2-2; 8 bases are a match to TRBD2. V shed 4 bases and J 0 bases; nucleotides not matched to a gene: 5. CDR3 length: 16 amino acids. Looked up from germline, CDR1 is SGHRS and CDR2 is YFSETQ. The CDR3 DNA sequence: TGCGCCAGCAGCCTGTTAGCGGGGTCGAACACCGGGGAGCTGTTTTTT. Its translation is CASSLLAGSNTGELFF.

The chain combines TRBV14 with TRBJ2-7, with D maybe TRBD2 (6 bases). The germline gives CDR1 SGHDN, CDR2 FVKESK. V was pared by 4 bases and J by 4 bases, with 23 bases between. The CDR3 spans 17 residues. This CDR3 is CASSPLEGTAYQYEQYF. The CDR3 DNA reads TGTGCCAGCAGCCCCCTGGAGGGGACCGCTTACCAATACGAGCAGTACTTC.

The V call is TRBV24-1, the J call TRBJ1-2; 7 nucleotides match TRBD1. The CDR3 is made up of 15 amino acids. Trimming cost V 4 bases and J 4 bases; bases outside gene matches: 8. In germline, CDR1 is KGHDR, CDR2 SFDVKD. The CDR3 is CATSDPRQGGYGYTF. DNA for the CDR3: TGTGCCACCAGTGACCCCCGGCAGGGGGGCTATGGCTACACCTTC.